These T cell receptor beta chains were read from a single sample in a study of blood T cell repertoires in COVID-19. Method: immunoSEQ multiplex PCR; TCRdb's copy keeps in-frame clones and lacks some. The data contain 180,000 or so clones, approximately 80% of them seen just once; the ten biggest clones take up 11%. Sequenced sample: peripheral blood. The receptors originated from a middle-aged woman with COVID-19, enrolled during active disease. CDR3s include the opening cysteine and the closing phenylalanine or tryptophan.

TRBV4-2 CASSQVDRINPLKGYTF
TRBV6-5 CASSYPGTEYEQYF
TRBV4-1 CASSTSTGELFF
TRBV2 CASIMDRGKDEQFF
TRBV14 CASSNTRGMCNQPQHF
TRBV28 CASSFEGAASGANVLTF
TRBV11-3 CASSLGRLAETQYF
TRBV7-3 CASSVAGGSTDTQYF
TRBV10-2 CASTPGVSQPQHF
TRBV19 CASSWTFLTDTQYF
TRBV5-1 CASSLGLAYLNNEQFF
TRBV30 CAWSRGGANTEAFF
TRBV4-2 CASSPQSGATDTQYF
TRBV3-1/TRBV3-2 CASSPRRNFQETQYF
TRBV12-1 CASSPTSGTTNEKLFF
TRBV6-1 CASSDGQGRAGELFF
TRBV18 CASSQMGQGGYGYTF
TRBV27 CASRPEIANYGYTF
TRBV28 CASRTTGYGSPLHF
TRBV5-4 CASSLDQGPGELFF
TRBV5-1 CASRLGGTGELFF
TRBV15 CATSPGYNEQFF
TRBV19 CATHTGASGGAYGYTF
TRBV29-1 CSVYSGGSTLTQYF
TRBV28 CASLRSGGSEQYF
TRBV28 CASSLGGGVETQYF
TRBV28 CASSQDNSNQPQHF
TRBV9 CASSEGYGYTF
TRBV4-1 CASSQFQGVLEEKLFF
TRBV7-6 CASSPSSGGVGIETQYF